The clone carrying this T cell receptor beta chain has just a few counts. Its specificity is unknown. The data were taken from a study of cytotoxic CD8 clonotypes in ibrutinib-treated CLL. Looking at the study overall: Response samples were taken after a median roughly twelve months of treatment, range 6 to 36.

Depths of 1 in 200,000 to 1 in 1 million T cells were the sequencing target. TCRdb keeps only in-frame clones here, not all; method: immunoSEQ multiplex PCR. The data hold fewer than 400,000 clones, with 67% observed a single time. Study outcomes and limitations: The public clonotypes identified were infrequent and showed contraction or stability on treatment.

V was clipped by 3 bases and J by 2 bases, with 11 bases between them. The CDR3 is 15 residues long. Germline CDR1 is LNHDA and CDR2 is SQIVND (reference sequence). The receptor was derived from a human donor with chronic lymphocytic leukemia. The material sequenced was PBMCs, taken after 36 months of ibrutinib treatment. This chain joins TRBV19 and TRBJ1-5; unclear D gene. DNA of the CDR3: TGTGCCAGTAGTATTTTGGGTAGAGGCAATCAGCCCCAGCATTTT. Residues: CASSILGRGNQPQHF.